This TCR beta chain came from a study of control samples from healthy donors and cancer patients. The CDR3 runs 18 residues. V lost 5 bases to trimming and J lost 3 bases; unmatched junction nucleotides: 13. Germline V gene lookup returns CDR1 MDHEN and CDR2 SYDVKM. The method was immunoSEQ multiplex PCR; TCRdb's version includes in-frame clones alone and lacks a portion of them. Among roughly 64,000 clones listed, about nine tenths were seen once. V usage is TRBV28 and J usage is TRBJ2-1; the match to TRBD1 covers 10 bases. Sequenced input: PBMCs. The receptor comes from a woman in her forties or fifties with colorectal cancer. CDR3 protein: CASSVWGGTGEYYNEQFF. The CDR3, as DNA: TGTGCCAGCAGTGTGTGGGGAGGGACAGGGGAGTACTACAATGAGCAGTTCTTC.